The 27 T cell receptor beta chains listed next were all sequenced from one sample in a study of T cells after yellow fever vaccination. TCRdb re-called the 5' RACE reads with MiXCR, one entry per CDR3 protein. The repertoire consists of approximately 58,000 distinct CDR3 sequences, with 5% to 6.5% occurring once and the leading ten covering about 28%. Sequenced here: PBMCs, either bulk or a sorted T-cell subset (CD4+, CD8+, memory, or dextramer-sorted; not recorded which), sampled on the day of the yellow fever booster vaccination. These receptors were collected from a man between 18 and 35 years old who received the YFV17D yellow fever vaccine.

There are many counts of this clonotype. The genes are TRBV11-1 and TRBJ2-1; D tentatively reads TRBD1 or TRBD2 (6 bases each). Germline assignment: CDR1 SGHAT and CDR2 FQDESV (reference sequence). The V and J ends lost 11 bases and 5 bases respectively, with 16 bases between them. This CDR3 has 13 amino acids. CDR3 residues: CAGGGLPHNEQFF. CDR3 in DNA: TGTGCCGGTGGGGGGCTACCCCACAATGAGCAGTTCTTC.

This clonotype was found many times. The chain links TRBV5-1 to TRBJ2-7, with D tentatively TRBD1 (5 bases). This CDR3 has 13 residues. In germline, CDR1 is SGHRS, CDR2 YFSETQ. V lost 2 bases, J lost 3 bases, and 9 bases lay in between. The CDR3 loop is CASSFDSYYEQYF. CDR3 coding DNA: TGCGCCAGCAGCTTCGACAGCTACTACGAGCAGTACTTC.

In its sample, this clonotype was seen a few times. The chain has TRBV4-3 and TRBJ1-6, with D tentatively TRBD1 (5 bases). Germline V lookup: CDR1 LGHNA, CDR2 YSLEER. The CDR3 runs to 16 residues. V shed 3 bases and J shed 1 base, with 10 bases lying between them. This CDR3 is CASSQATDSYNSPLHF. CDR3 in DNA: TGCGCCAGCAGCCAGGCGACAGATTCCTATAATTCACCCCTCCACTTT.

Many counts were recorded for this clonotype. The chain joins TRBV7-2 to TRBJ1-5, with TRBD1 matching 7 bases. Germline V lookup: CDR1 SGHTA, CDR2 FQGNSA. CDR3 length: 15 amino acids. V shed 2 bases and J 5 bases; nucleotides not matched to a gene: 6. CDR3 in DNA: TGTGCCAGCAGCTTATTAGAGGGGGCCTATCAGCCCCAGCATTTT. Translation gives CASSLLEGAYQPQHF. The whole variable domain, filled in from reference TRBV7-2 and TRBJ1-5, reads GAGVSQSPSNKVTEKGKDVELRCDPISGHTALYWYRQSLGQGLEFLIYFQGNSAPDKSGLPSDRFSAERTGGSVSTLTIQRTQQEDSAVYLCASSLLEGAYQPQHFGDGTRLSIL.

This clonotype was picked up a small number of times. This chain uses TRBV5-5 with TRBJ2-1; 9 bases map to TRBD1. Per the germline V gene, CDR1 is SGHKS and CDR2 is YYEKEE (reference sequence). This CDR3 has 15 amino acids. The V gene end was trimmed by 3 bases and the J gene end by 2 bases; junction bases not matched to a gene: 3. DNA for the CDR3: TGTGCCAGCAGCTCGACAGGGGGGCCCTACAATGAGCAGTTCTTC. Protein product: CASSSTGGPYNEQFF.

This clonotype occurred many times. The V and J genes are TRBV5-1 and TRBJ1-1; D is perhaps TRBD1 (6 bases). In germline, CDR1 is SGHRS, CDR2 YFSETQ. This CDR3 is built from 15 residues. Trimming stripped 4 bases from V and 4 bases from J, with 17 bases between. In DNA form, the CDR3 reads TGCGCCAGCAGCCCCCGCAGGGGAGGTATCACTGAAGCTTTCTTT. This sequence encodes CASSPRRGGITEAFF.

The chain is built from TRBV24-1 and TRBJ2-1, with D uncertain. Germline CDR1 is KGHDR and CDR2 is SFDVKD. This CDR3 is 16 amino acids long. The V end was cut by 2 bases, the J end by 8 bases, with 18 bases between. The CDR3 DNA reads as TGTGCCACCAGTGATTCATCCCAACGAGCCCTGGATGAGCAGTTCTTC. Its translation is CATSDSSQRALDEQFF.

The chain joins TRBV5-1 to TRBJ2-3; D gene unclear. This CDR3 comprises 14 residues. V gave up 5 bases and J gave up 5 bases, with 15 bases separating them. Per germline, CDR1 SGHRS and CDR2 YFSETQ. DNA of the CDR3: TGCGCCAGCAGTTTAACCCCGGATCGAGATACGCAGTATTTT. This gives the protein CASSLTPDRDTQYF.

The sample holds a few counts of this clonotype. The J gene is TRBJ2-5, the V gene TRBV3-1; D remains unclear. V lost 3 bases and J 3 bases, leaving 5 bases between the germline ends. The CDR3 length is 12 residues. From germline, CDR1 is LGHDT and CDR2 YNNKEL (reference sequence). The CDR3 DNA reads TGTGCCAGCAGCCAGACCGAAGAGACCCAGTACTTC. Residues: CASSQTEETQYF.

The rearrangement links TRBV6-2 or TRBV6-3 to TRBJ2-7, with 7 bases fitting TRBD1. The junction had 5 bases not matched to a gene; V was cut back by 6 bases and J by 3 bases. CDR3 length equals 13 residues. Germline CDR1 and CDR2: MNHEY and SVGEGT. This chain's CDR3 is CASRSDRDYEQYF. CDR3 nucleotide sequence: TGTGCCAGCAGGTCCGACAGGGACTACGAGCAGTACTTC.

This clonotype was detected ten times or more. The chain couples TRBV28 to TRBJ2-5, with 7 bases aligning to TRBD1. In germline, CDR1 is MDHEN, CDR2 SYDVKM. The CDR3 is made up of 19 amino acids. Losses at the gene ends were 5 bases for V and 0 bases for J; bases not matched to a gene: 18. As DNA, the CDR3 is TGTGCCAGCAGTCCCTTCTCCGGGACAGACGAAGAAAACCAAGAGACCCAGTACTTC. This encodes CASSPFSGTDEENQETQYF.

Many counts were recorded for this clonotype. The chain joins TRBV5-1 to TRBJ2-7, with 7 bases lining up with TRBD1. V lost 3 bases to trimming and J lost 4 bases; unmatched junction nucleotides: 4. Germline loops: CDR1 SGHRS, CDR2 YFSETQ. This CDR3 is 13 amino acids long. The CDR3 sequence: CASSSDRAYEQYF. The CDR3 DNA follows: TGCGCCAGCAGCTCCGACAGGGCTTACGAGCAGTACTTC.

V and J are TRBV4-1 and TRBJ2-3; no definite D call. Germline V CDR1 and CDR2: MGHRA, YSYEKL. V was trimmed by 0 bases and J by 5 bases, leaving 6 bases between them. There are 13 residues in the CDR3. DNA for the CDR3: TGCGCCAGCAGCCAAGACGGGTTAGATACGCAGTATTTT. It codes for CASSQDGLDTQYF.

J is TRBJ2-3 and V is TRBV27, with a possible D match to TRBD2 (5 bases). Germline V gene data show CDR1 as MNHEY and CDR2 as SMNVEV (reference sequence). Trimming took off 1 base at V and 0 bases at J, with 14 bases between the two ends. The CDR3 is 17 amino acids. The CDR3 spells CASSLYGADLSTDTQYF. CDR3 in DNA: TGTGCCAGCAGTTTATACGGAGCGGACCTTAGCACAGATACGCAGTATTTT.

This clonotype was picked up a small number of times. The chain carries TRBV28 and TRBJ1-4; D is unclear. V lost 2 bases and J lost 8, with 12 bases in between. The CDR3 totals 14 residues. In germline, CDR1 is MDHEN, CDR2 SYDVKM. CDR3 loop: CASSLTDGREKLFF. The CDR3 DNA reads as TGTGCCAGCAGTTTAACCGACGGACGAGAAAAACTGTTTTTT.

V is TRBV7-3 and J is TRBJ1-6; no clear D gene. V gave up 2 bases and J gave up 9 bases, with 14 bases separating them. The germline V gene has CDR1 SGHTA and CDR2 FQGTGA. The CDR3 extends over 15 amino acids. The CDR3 DNA reads TGTGCCAGCAGCTTATGGGGTGAAGGGCGTTCACCCCTCCACTTT. This gives the protein CASSLWGEGRSPLHF.

J is TRBJ2-2 and V is TRBV4-1, with TRBD2 matching over 12 bases. The CDR3 consists of 17 residues. V trimming: 0 bases; J trimming: 6 bases; junction bases outside the gene matches: 5. Germline V gives CDR1 MGHRA, CDR2 YSYEKL. The CDR3 DNA reads TGCGCCAGCAGCCAAGATGGCCTAGCGGGGGGGTCCGGGGAGCTGTTTTTT. This gives the protein CASSQDGLAGGSGELFF.

This clonotype was observed at least ten times. V gene TRBV7-9 combines with J gene TRBJ1-2, with D unresolved. The germline gives CDR1 SEHNR, CDR2 FQNEAQ (reference sequence). The CDR3 length is 16 residues. V lost 6 bases and J lost 0, with 17 bases in between. CDR3 in amino acids: CASSPLNWRTNYGYTF. CDR3 DNA: TGTGCCAGCAGTCCTCTCAATTGGCGGACTAACTATGGCTACACCTTC.

At least ten counts were recorded for this clonotype. The chain has TRBV2 and TRBJ2-4, with D unresolved. The CDR3 extends over 14 amino acids. V was pared by 5 bases and J by 1 base, with 9 bases between. Germline V gives CDR1 SNHLY, CDR2 FYNNEI. The DNA of the CDR3 is TGTGCCAGCAGTCCCCCCGGGGCCAAAAACATTCAGTACTTC. This gives the protein CASSPPGAKNIQYF.

This sequence joins TRBV5-6 and TRBJ1-5; a possible D gene is TRBD1 (6 bases). This CDR3 has 17 residues. Germline lookup yields CDR1 SGHDT and CDR2 YYEEEE. V was trimmed by 2 bases and J by 5 bases, leaving 20 bases between them. Here the CDR3 reads CASSFGGAFLKDQPQHF. CDR3 DNA: TGTGCCAGCAGCTTCGGGGGCGCGTTCCTTAAGGATCAGCCCCAGCATTTT.

This clonotype was detected ten times or more. The J gene is TRBJ1-4, the V gene TRBV7-9; D is unclear. V was shortened by 4 bases and J by 7 bases, with 13 bases between the two germline ends. This CDR3 spans 14 amino acids. The germline V gene has CDR1 SEHNR and CDR2 FQNEAQ (reference sequence). CDR3 DNA: TGTGCCAGCAGCTCCCTGGGGTCAGGTGAAAAACTGTTTTTT. This codes for CASSSLGSGEKLFF.

A note on this clonotype: Since a much larger clone is just one base distant, this may be a read error. This chain links TRBV12-3 or TRBV12-4 with TRBJ2-1, with a possible D match to TRBD1 (6 bases). Trimming removed 5 bases at V and 6 bases at J, with 14 bases between. This CDR3 spans 14 amino acids. CDR3 protein: CASSPGVIGNEQFF. For the CDR3, the DNA is TGTGCCAGCAGTCCAGGGGTTATTGGCAATGAGCAGTTCTTC.

In this sample, this clonotype turned up a few times. The chain uses TRBV23-1 and TRBJ2-5; the D gene is possibly TRBD2 (6 bases). TRBV23-1 is given ORF status, its function remaining uncertain. Trimming removed 3 bases at V and 2 bases at J, with 31 bases between. The CDR3 contains 21 residues. CDR3 protein: CASSQFPDDGGTGCSQETQYF. Written as DNA, the CDR3 is TGCGCCAGCAGTCAGTTCCCAGATGATGGGGGGACCGGGTGCTCTCAAGAGACCCAGTACTTC.

This clonotype was counted only a few times. This sequence joins TRBV5-6 and TRBJ2-5, with 9 bases fitting TRBD1. CDR3 length equals 13 residues. Looked up from germline, CDR1 is SGHDT and CDR2 is YYEEEE. J gave up 3 bases and V 4 bases, and 1 base lay outside the gene matches. The CDR3 is CASSRTGEETQYF. The CDR3 coding sequence is TGTGCCAGCAGCCGGACAGGGGAAGAGACCCAGTACTTC.

This rearrangement joins TRBV7-9 to TRBJ2-3; D call uncertain. Germline V lookup: CDR1 SEHNR, CDR2 FQNEAQ (reference sequence). V dropped 5 bases and J dropped 1 base, with 16 bases sitting between them. This CDR3 region has 16 residues. CDR3 DNA sequence: TGTGCCAGCAGCCCTCCGACTGGACCCGGCACAGATACGCAGTATTTT. The encoded protein is CASSPPTGPGTDTQYF.

As for this clonotype: A read error may be the cause here, since a much bigger clone is one base away. This sequence joins TRBV4-1 and TRBJ2-5; D remains unclear. Trimming took off 3 bases at V and 2 bases at J, with 10 bases between the two ends. Germline V gene data show CDR1 as MGHRA and CDR2 as YSYEKL. The CDR3 is 14 residues long. The CDR3 coding sequence is TGCGCCAGCAGCCACGACCACAGACAAGAGACCCAGTACTTC. This codes for CASSHDHRQETQYF.

The rearrangement joins TRBV4-1 to TRBJ2-2, with no clear D. The CDR3 contains 15 residues. V was cut by 1 base and J by 6 bases, with 12 bases left in between. Germline values: CDR1 MGHRA, CDR2 YSYEKL. In DNA form, the CDR3 reads TGCGCCAGCAGCCAAGCTCTAATTCTTGCCGGGGAGCTGTTTTTT. This codes for CASSQALILAGELFF.